This T cell receptor (beta chain) was found in a study of CD8 T cells in ankylosing spondylitis. Construction of TCR beta libraries was performed using quantitative 5'-RACE with molecular barcodes. One entry per CDR3 protein results from TCRdb running MiXCR on the 5' RACE reads. Seen here are approximately 88,000 distinct CDR3 sequences, approximately 9% observed once, and the top ten hold 5.1%. This clonotype appeared a few times. The antigen remains undetermined. A much larger clone lies one base from this, so it may be a read error. Notes on the study in general: The study identified a TCR beta motif of roughly eight highly homologous variants that appeared characteristic of ankylosing spondylitis blood. Reports say disease-linked clones showed up significantly more in matched ankylosing spondylitis synovial fluid. Peripheral blood samples showed relatively rare disease-linked clones, and these clones were CD8+.

The specimen sequenced was blood, either unsorted or a sorted T cell fraction (not recorded which). This clonotype was obtained from a male donor with ankylosing spondylitis or in good health (not recorded which).

In DNA form, the CDR3 reads TGTGCCAGCAGCTTAGTCCTTCCGACAGCCAACAATCAGCCCCAGCATTTT. Residues: CASSLVLPTANNQPQHF. The rearrangement uses TRBV11-3 and TRBJ1-5; a possible D gene is TRBD1 (5 bases). V lost 1 base to trimming and J lost 3 bases, with 16 bases between them. The germline gives CDR1 SGHNT, CDR2 YENEEA. The CDR3 contains 17 residues.